The clone carrying this T cell receptor beta chain occurred once. What it binds is not known. The V gene lost 7 bases and the J gene lost 5 bases, with 12 bases spanning the gap. The V gene's germline CDR1 is GTSNPN and CDR2 SVGIG (reference sequence). The CDR3 has 12 residues. This sample is part of a study of shared clonotypes between healthy human individuals. Some clones are missing from TCRdb's copy, which holds only in-frame ones; the method was immunoSEQ multiplex PCR. In the table there are some 2.4 million clones, 80% to 95% of which are singletons. Overall study findings and caveats: Rarefaction curves obtained for sorted subsets showed sequencing incomplete despite large depth.

V usage is TRBV30 and J usage is TRBJ2-1; possibly TRBD2 for D (5 bases). Sequencing was carried out using naive CD4+ T cells from PBMCs. The subset denotes: CD45RA+ positively selected. The sequence came from a man between 18 and 35 years old in good health. Some clones in this sample may be carry-over from other donors' samples. Written as DNA, the CDR3 is TGTGCCTTGGAGGCGGGCAACAATGAGCAGTTCTTC. This translates into CALEAGNNEQFF.